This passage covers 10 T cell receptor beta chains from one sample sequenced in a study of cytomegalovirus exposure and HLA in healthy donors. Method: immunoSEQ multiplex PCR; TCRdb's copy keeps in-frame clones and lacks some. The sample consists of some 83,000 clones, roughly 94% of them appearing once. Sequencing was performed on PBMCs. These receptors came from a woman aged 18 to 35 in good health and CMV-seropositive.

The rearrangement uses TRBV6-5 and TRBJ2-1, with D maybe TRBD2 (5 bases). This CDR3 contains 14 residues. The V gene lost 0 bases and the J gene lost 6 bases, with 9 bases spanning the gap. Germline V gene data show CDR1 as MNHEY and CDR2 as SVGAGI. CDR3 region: CASSYSSLGNEQFF. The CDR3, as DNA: TGTGCCAGCAGTTACTCCTCACTAGGCAATGAGCAGTTCTTC.

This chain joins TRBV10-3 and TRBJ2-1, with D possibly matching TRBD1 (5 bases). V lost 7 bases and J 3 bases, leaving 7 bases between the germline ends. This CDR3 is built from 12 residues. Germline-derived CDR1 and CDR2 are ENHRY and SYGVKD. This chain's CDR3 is CAIKDNYNEQFF. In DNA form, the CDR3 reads TGTGCCATCAAGGACAACTACAATGAGCAGTTCTTC.

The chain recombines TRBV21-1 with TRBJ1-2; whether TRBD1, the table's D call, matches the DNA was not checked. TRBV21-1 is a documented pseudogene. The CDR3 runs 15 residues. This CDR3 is CASTTNEGAAYGYTF. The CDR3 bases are TGTGCCAGCACCACCAATGAGGGGGCGGCCTATGGCTACACCTTC.

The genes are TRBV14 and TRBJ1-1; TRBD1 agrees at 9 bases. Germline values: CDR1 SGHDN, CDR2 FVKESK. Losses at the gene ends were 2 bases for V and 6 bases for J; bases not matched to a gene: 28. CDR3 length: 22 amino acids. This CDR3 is CASSQQTPGQGLYFSLPPEAFF. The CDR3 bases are TGTGCCAGCAGCCAACAAACTCCGGGACAGGGTCTATATTTTTCCCTCCCCCCTGAAGCTTTCTTT.

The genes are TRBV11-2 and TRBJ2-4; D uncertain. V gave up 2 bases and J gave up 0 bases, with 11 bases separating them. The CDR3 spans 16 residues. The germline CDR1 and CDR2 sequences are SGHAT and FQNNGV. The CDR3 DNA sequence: TGTGCCAGCAGCTTACCCTTAAGACTAGCCAAAAACATTCAGTACTTC. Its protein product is CASSLPLRLAKNIQYF.

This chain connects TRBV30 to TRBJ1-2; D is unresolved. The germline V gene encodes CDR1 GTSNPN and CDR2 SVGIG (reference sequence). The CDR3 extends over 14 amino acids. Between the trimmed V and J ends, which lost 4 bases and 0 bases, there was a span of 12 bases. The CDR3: CAWTVNSPNYGYTF. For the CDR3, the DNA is TGTGCCTGGACGGTAAATTCCCCTAACTATGGCTACACCTTC.

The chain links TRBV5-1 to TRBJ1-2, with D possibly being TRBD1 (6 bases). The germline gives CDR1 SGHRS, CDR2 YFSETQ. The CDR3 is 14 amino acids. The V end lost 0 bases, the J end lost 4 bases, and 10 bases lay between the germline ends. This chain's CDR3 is CASSLGTELYGYTF. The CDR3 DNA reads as TGCGCCAGCAGCTTGGGGACAGAGCTCTATGGCTACACCTTC.

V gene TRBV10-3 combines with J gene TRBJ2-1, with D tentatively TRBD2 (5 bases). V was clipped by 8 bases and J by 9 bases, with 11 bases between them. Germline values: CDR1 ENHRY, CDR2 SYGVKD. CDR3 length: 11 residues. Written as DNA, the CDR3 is TGTGCCATCGGAGCGGCCATTGAGCAGTTCTTC. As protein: CAIGAAIEQFF.

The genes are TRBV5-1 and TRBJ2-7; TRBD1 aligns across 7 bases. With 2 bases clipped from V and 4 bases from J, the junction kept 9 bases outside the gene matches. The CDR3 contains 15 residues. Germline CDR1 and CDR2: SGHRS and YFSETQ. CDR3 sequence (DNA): TGCGCCAGCAGCTTCCGCCCAGACAGGGAGTACGAGCAGTACTTC. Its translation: CASSFRPDREYEQYF.

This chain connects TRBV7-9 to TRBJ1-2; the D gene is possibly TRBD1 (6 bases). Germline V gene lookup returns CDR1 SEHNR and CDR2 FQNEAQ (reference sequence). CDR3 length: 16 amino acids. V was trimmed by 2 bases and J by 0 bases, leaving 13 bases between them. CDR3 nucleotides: TGTGCCAGCAGCTTAAGACAGGCCCAGTCTAACTATGGCTACACCTTC. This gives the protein CASSLRQAQSNYGYTF.